This T cell receptor (beta chain) was sequenced for a study of cytomegalovirus exposure and HLA in healthy donors. The study's findings and limits: With later analysis, a missense DCLRE1C variant became linked to TCR beta V- and J-gene trimming. Fewer N-insertions than the 666-donor mean were reportedly shown by an Asian-associated ancestry cluster in a later analysis. More clonal expansion characterized HLA-associated TCR beta chains than equally common others in a later analysis.

V was shortened by 0 bases and J by 3 bases, with 5 bases between the two germline ends. The CDR3 is made up of 14 amino acids. Germline lookup yields CDR1 ENHRY and CDR2 SYGVKD. Details on this clone: Its antigen is not identified.

The primer mix had 60 Vbeta and 13 Jbeta primers. Only in-frame clones appear in the TCRdb table, and some are missing; sequencing was by immunoSEQ multiplex PCR. The profile shows some 120,000 clones, around 70% of them singletons. Sequencing was done on a sample of PBMCs. The rearrangement uses TRBV10-3 and TRBJ2-2; the D is unclear. This sequence was found in a woman aged 35 to 49 in good health and CMV-seropositive. For the CDR3, the DNA is TGTGCCATCAGTGAGTCCCCCGACACCGGGGAGCTGTTTTTT. It is translated as CAISESPDTGELFF.